The clone carrying this T cell receptor beta chain has more than one count but fewer than ten. Only in-frame clones appear in the TCRdb table, and some are missing; sequencing was by immunoSEQ multiplex PCR. The table has about 30,000 clones, about 93% seen once; the top ten hold 5% to 8%. This record belongs to a study of T cell changes during pregnancy in multiple sclerosis. This CDR3 comprises 13 residues. V was cut by 5 bases and J by 5 bases, with 12 bases left in between. Looked up from germline, CDR1 is LNHDA and CDR2 is SQIVND (reference sequence). Specimen: CD8+ T cells from peripheral blood mononuclear cells, collected before pregnancy. The TCR originated in a female donor with multiple sclerosis, enrolled in a pregnancy study. This chain uses TRBV19 with TRBJ1-1, with D uncertain. The DNA of the CDR3 is TGTGCCAGTAGTGCAACGGTCGGTACTGAAGCTTTCTTT. Translation gives CASSATVGTEAFF.